Presented here are 16 T cell receptor beta chains from one specimen sequenced in a study of radiation and T cells in renal cell carcinoma (TCRdb year 2020). The library was obtained by the immunoSEQ multiplex PCR assay. Here the immuneACCESS table is served through TCRdb, limited to in-frame sequences with V and J called. Missing clones are a known gap in these copies; in checked studies unresolved V genes cover under half, and the rest lacks a known reason. Here the sample has roughly 82,000 clones; about nine tenths occur a single time. 5.5% to 7% of the sample rests with the top ten. The sample's time point, from its label and the paper: blood 4 weeks post-SBRT, at nephrectomy. Read against the paper, the sample's treatment or condition label means: 15 Gy SBRT to primary tumor, nephrectomy 4 weeks later. The specimen was blood, collected from a patient whose treatment included radiotherapy and nephrectomy. Every receptor here comes from a woman between 65 and 79 years old with renal cell carcinoma.

The V call is TRBV27, the J call TRBJ1-2, with TRBD1 matching 11 bases. Germline V CDR1 and CDR2: MNHEY, SMNVEV (reference sequence). V shed 10 bases, J shed 4 bases, and the junction held 8 bases outside the gene matches. This CDR3 region has 14 residues. This chain's CDR3 is CATAGTGGAYGYTF. The CDR3 DNA follows: TGTGCCACCGCGGGGACAGGGGGGGCCTATGGCTACACCTTC.

This chain links TRBV7-2 with TRBJ1-2; D unresolved. This CDR3 is built from 17 residues. V dropped 3 bases and J dropped 1 base, with 18 bases sitting between them. Germline V gene lookup returns CDR1 SGHTA and CDR2 FQGNSA. The CDR3 region is CASSLAGRAFFNYGYTF. CDR3 nucleotide sequence: TGTGCCAGCAGCTTGGCCGGCCGGGCGTTCTTTAACTATGGCTACACCTTC.

The V gene is TRBV30, the J gene TRBJ2-2; the D is unclear. Germline V gives CDR1 GTSNPN, CDR2 SVGIG (reference sequence). The CDR3 has 14 amino acids. Trimming pared 3 bases from V and 4 bases from J, leaving 12 bases between. CDR3 in DNA: TGTGCCTGGAGCGGTACCTTGAGCACCGGGGAGCTGTTTTTT. Protein: CAWSGTLSTGELFF.

The genes are TRBV4-2 and TRBJ1-4; D possibly corresponds to TRBD1 (6 bases). This CDR3 contains 17 residues. CDR1 is LGHNA and CDR2 is YNFKEQ in the germline V gene. V lost 3 bases to trimming and J lost 8 bases, with 22 bases between them. As DNA, the CDR3 is TGTGCCAGCAGCCACCCAGAGCACGGGGGCGTAAAAGAAAAACTGTTTTTT. This gives the protein CASSHPEHGGVKEKLFF.

The V call is TRBV2, the J call TRBJ2-2; tentatively, D is TRBD1 (6 bases). With 8 bases removed from V and 3 bases from J, the gap between germline ends came to 10 bases. Germline V CDR1 and CDR2: SNHLY, FYNNEI. The CDR3 has 13 amino acids. CDR3 bases: TGTGCCAGCGGCACAGGGTACACCGGGGAGCTGTTTTTT. The encoded protein is CASGTGYTGELFF.

This chain uses TRBV28 with TRBJ1-2, with 9 positions matching TRBD1. CDR1 and CDR2 from the germline V gene are MDHEN and SYDVKM. Trimming took 3 bases from V and 8 from J; bases not matched to a gene: 7. CDR3 size: 14 residues. Here the CDR3 DNA reads TGTGCCAGCAGTTTCCAGGGACAGGGATGGGGCTACACCTTC. Its translation is CASSFQGQGWGYTF.

This chain uses TRBV28 with TRBJ1-3; D unresolved. V was shortened by 3 bases and J by 0 bases, with 12 bases between the two germline ends. The CDR3 runs 16 residues. Germline V lookup: CDR1 MDHEN, CDR2 SYDVKM. CDR3 bases: TGTGCCAGCAGTTTTGGCCTCTCGAGCTCTGGAAACACCATATATTTT. Residues: CASSFGLSSSGNTIYF.

This clone was counted a few times. The chain uses TRBV18 and TRBJ1-2; 8 positions agree with TRBD1. The CDR3 sequence is 14 residues long. The V gene end was trimmed by 2 bases and the J gene end by 7 bases; junction bases not matched to a gene: 6. CDR1 is KGHSH, CDR2 LQKENI, per germline. The CDR3: CASSPGDRRRGYTF. Written as DNA, the CDR3 is TGTGCCAGCTCACCAGGGGACAGGAGACGTGGCTACACCTTC.

The rearrangement joins TRBV6-5 to TRBJ1-2; the D gene is possibly TRBD1 (6 bases). The V gene's germline CDR1 is MNHEY and CDR2 SVGAGI. V dropped 5 bases and J dropped 2 bases, with 15 bases sitting between them. CDR3 size: 15 residues. CDR3 DNA sequence: TGTGCCAGCAGTCAGGGGCGATCGGGAAACTATGGCTACACCTTC. Protein: CASSQGRSGNYGYTF.

The genes are TRBV5-6 and TRBJ2-6; D possibly matches TRBD1 or TRBD2 (5 bases each). Germline CDR1 reads SGHDT; CDR2 reads YYEEEE. V dropped 1 base and J dropped 1 base, with 6 bases sitting between them. The CDR3 has 15 amino acids. CDR3: CASSLWGSGANVLTF. CDR3 in DNA: TGTGCCAGCAGCTTGTGGGGGTCTGGGGCCAACGTCCTGACTTTC.

The chain carries TRBV4-3 and TRBJ1-1; 7 nucleotides match TRBD1. The CDR3 is 16 residues long. J was trimmed by 0 bases and V by 4 bases; bases with no gene match: 8. Germline assignment: CDR1 LGHNA and CDR2 YSLEER. The CDR3 is CASSLGQSVMNTEAFF. The DNA of the CDR3 is TGCGCCAGCAGCCTGGGACAGAGTGTGATGAACACTGAAGCTTTCTTT.

J is TRBJ1-4 and V is TRBV4-2; D gene ambiguous. Germline assignment: CDR1 LGHNA and CDR2 YNFKEQ. V shed 0 bases and J shed 8 bases, with 13 bases lying between them. The length of the CDR3 is 15 residues. The DNA of the CDR3 is TGTGCCAGCAGCCAAGACCTTTCGGCTGGCGAAAAACTGTTTTTT. Residues: CASSQDLSAGEKLFF.

A single count supports this clone. The genes are TRBV6-6 and TRBJ1-4; the D is unclear. The ends were cut back, 4 bases at V and 4 bases at J, with 10 bases in the middle. The CDR3 covers 14 residues. Germline V CDR1 and CDR2: MNHNY, SVGAGI (reference sequence). The CDR3, as DNA: TGTGCCAGCAGTTTTTCTGGGATTAATGAAAAACTGTTTTTT. It yields the protein CASSFSGINEKLFF.

The V call is TRBV9, the J call TRBJ1-2; 9 bases agree with TRBD1. The CDR3 sequence is 16 residues long. The V segment lost 0 bases and the J segment 4 bases; nucleotides outside the gene matches: 7. Germline CDR1 and CDR2: SGDLS and YYNGEE. CDR3 sequence: CASSVAAQGAAYGYTF. The CDR3 DNA reads TGTGCCAGCAGCGTAGCGGCACAGGGGGCGGCCTATGGCTACACCTTC.

The chain joins TRBV30 to TRBJ1-4, with TRBD1 identical over 7 bases. This CDR3 has 16 residues. Germline CDR1 is GTSNPN and CDR2 is SVGIG (reference sequence). Losses at the gene ends were 0 bases for V and 4 bases for J; bases not matched to a gene: 8. CDR3 amino acids: CAWSVQDRTINEKLFF. DNA of the CDR3: TGTGCCTGGAGTGTACAGGACAGGACGATTAATGAAAAACTGTTTTTT.

This chain links TRBV5-4 with TRBJ1-1; TRBD1 might be the D (6 bases). Looked up from germline, CDR1 is SGHNT and CDR2 is YYREEE (reference sequence). This CDR3 is 13 amino acids long. The V end was cut by 4 bases, the J end by 7 bases, with 14 bases between. The DNA of the CDR3 is TGTGCCAGCAGCGCGGCAGGGGAGGTTGAAGCTTTCTTT. This translates into CASSAAGEVEAFF.